These 32 T cell receptor beta chains came from one sample sequenced in a study of shared clonotypes between healthy human individuals. Sequencing used immunoSEQ multiplex PCR; TCRdb keeps in-frame clones, though not all of them. Of approximately 1.9 million clones listed, around 93% are singletons. Terminally differentiated effector memory CD45RA+ cells were left out of the naive CD8 fraction, which was CD45RO-negative and positively selected for CCR7. Sequenced: naive CD8+ T cells from PBMCs. The receptor source for this set is a man between 18 and 35 years old in good health. Some clones in this sample may be carry-over from other donors' samples.

The chain recombines TRBV6-1 with TRBJ1-3; 7 bases agree with TRBD1. Germline CDR1 and CDR2: MNHNS and SASEGT. With V trimmed by 0 bases and J by 5 bases, 7 bases remained unmatched. CDR3 size: 16 residues. The DNA for the CDR3 is TGTGCCAGCAGTGAAGCGGGCCAGGGGGTGAGAAACACCATATATTTT. Its protein is CASSEAGQGVRNTIYF.

The chain links TRBV7-6 to TRBJ2-1, with 7 bases aligning to TRBD1. Germline V gene data show CDR1 as SGHVS and CDR2 as FNYEAQ. V lost 1 base and J lost 2; bases outside the gene matches: 14. This CDR3 region has 19 residues. The CDR3 protein is CASSLDSGLGQVPYNEQFF. CDR3 nucleotides: TGTGCCAGCAGCTTAGACTCAGGATTAGGACAGGTGCCCTACAATGAGCAGTTCTTC.

The V gene is TRBV7-9, the J gene TRBJ2-7, with 8 bases matching TRBD2. J was trimmed by 9 bases and V by 3 bases; bases with no gene match: 16. The germline CDR1 and CDR2 sequences are SEHNR and FQNEAQ (reference sequence). The CDR3 sequence is 16 residues long. CDR3 bases: TGTGCCAGCAGCTTTGGGCTAGCGGGTAAAAGAGCAGGGCAGTACTTC. Protein product: CASSFGLAGKRAGQYF.

This clone was counted a single time. V gene TRBV7-9 combines with J gene TRBJ2-5; perhaps D is TRBD1 or TRBD2 (5 bases each). Germline values: CDR1 SEHNR, CDR2 FQNEAQ (reference sequence). The V gene lost 4 bases and the J gene lost 2 bases, with 14 bases spanning the gap. The CDR3 has 15 amino acids. The CDR3 region has the DNA TGTGCCAGCAGCTCCCGCCTGGGGGAGCAAGAGACCCAGTACTTC. This codes for CASSSRLGEQETQYF.

The chain combines TRBV27 with TRBJ2-1; 11 bases line up with TRBD2. The CDR3 is made up of 16 amino acids. V shed 6 bases and J 0 bases; nucleotides not matched to a gene: 4. In germline, CDR1 is MNHEY, CDR2 SMNVEV (reference sequence). The CDR3: CASRLAGGSSYNEQFF. As DNA, the CDR3 is TGTGCCAGCAGGTTAGCGGGAGGGAGCTCCTACAATGAGCAGTTCTTC.

This clone was counted a few times. This chain connects TRBV4-1 to TRBJ1-1; D is unresolved. Trimming pared 9 bases from V and 3 bases from J, leaving 14 bases between. The CDR3 is 13 residues long. Germline CDR1 MGHRA, CDR2 YSYEKL. CDR3 in DNA: TGCGCCAGTACGCAACGAAGGGACACTGAAGCTTTCTTT. It is translated as CASTQRRDTEAFF.

The J gene is TRBJ2-2, the V gene TRBV13; TRBD2 agrees at 12 bases. Losses at the gene ends were 2 bases for V and 1 base for J; bases not matched to a gene: 5. The V gene's germline CDR1 is PRHDT and CDR2 FYEKMQ (reference sequence). There are 18 residues in the CDR3. CDR3 sequence reads: CASSLTSGRPKNTGELFF. The CDR3 nucleotides read TGTGCCAGCAGCTTAACTAGCGGGAGGCCTAAGAACACCGGGGAGCTGTTTTTT.

The CDR3 is CASSFQPRSYEQYF. The CDR3 bases are TGTGCCAGCAGTTTCCAGCCTCGATCCTACGAGCAGTACTTC. V gene TRBV28 combines with J gene TRBJ2-7; D is unresolved. CDR3 size: 14 residues. Trimming removed 3 bases at V and 1 base at J, with 10 bases between. Germline V gene sequence: CDR1 MDHEN, CDR2 SYDVKM.

The chain couples TRBV27 to TRBJ1-2; perhaps TRBD1 as D (5 bases). V was clipped by 2 bases and J by 2 bases, with 12 bases between them. This CDR3 has 15 residues. CDR1 and CDR2 from the germline V gene are MNHEY and SMNVEV (reference sequence). CDR3 nucleotide sequence: TGTGCCAGCAGTTTACTGGGGGATCAAAACTATGGCTACACCTTC. It specifies CASSLLGDQNYGYTF.

As concerns this clone: The sample holds other DNA sequences that translate to the same CDR3. The V and J genes are TRBV4-1 and TRBJ2-3; D uncertain. The CDR3 length is 15 residues. Germline CDR1 and CDR2: MGHRA and YSYEKL. Deletions cut 0 bases from V and 0 bases from J, with 7 bases between. The CDR3 nucleotides are TGCGCCAGCAGCCAAGATCGTGGGAGCACAGATACGCAGTATTTT. Protein product: CASSQDRGSTDTQYF.

The V gene is TRBV21-1, the J gene TRBJ2-5. TRBV21-1 represents a pseudogene. This CDR3 spans 12 amino acids. The chain's CDR3 is CASSNSPETQYF. The CDR3 nucleotides are TGTGCCAGCAGCAACAGCCCCGAGACCCAGTACTTC.

This sequence joins TRBV19 and TRBJ1-5; 9 bases are a match to TRBD1. With 6 bases clipped from V and 1 base from J, the junction kept 4 bases outside the gene matches. CDR3 length: 15 amino acids. Germline lookup yields CDR1 LNHDA and CDR2 SQIVND (reference sequence). CDR3 DNA: TGTGCCAGTAGCCAACAGGGGGCGAGCAATCAGCCCCAGCATTTT. It specifies CASSQQGASNQPQHF.

This sequence joins TRBV6-5 and TRBJ1-1, with 8 nucleotides matching TRBD1. The V and J ends lost 5 bases and 0 bases, in that order; junction bases with no gene match: 5. The CDR3 is made up of 15 amino acids. Germline CDR1 MNHEY, CDR2 SVGAGI. CDR3 residues: CASSTGQGLNTEAFF. The CDR3 nucleotides read TGTGCCAGCAGTACTGGACAGGGATTGAACACTGAAGCTTTCTTT.

The J gene is TRBJ1-3, the V gene TRBV4-1, with D maybe TRBD1 (5 bases). V shed 2 bases and J shed 4 bases, with 12 bases lying between them. The CDR3 has 15 residues. The germline gives CDR1 MGHRA, CDR2 YSYEKL. The CDR3 region has the DNA TGCGCCAGCAGCCAACTGGGGGGGGTCGGAAACACCATATATTTT. Amino acid sequence: CASSQLGGVGNTIYF.

V gene TRBV5-1 combines with J gene TRBJ2-1; TRBD1 matches at 8 bases. V shed 2 bases, J shed 2 bases, and the junction held 6 bases outside the gene matches. Looked up from germline, CDR1 is SGHRS and CDR2 is YFSETQ. The CDR3 sequence is 16 residues long. This CDR3 is CASSFRDRRTYNEQFF. CDR3 coding DNA: TGCGCCAGCAGCTTCCGGGACAGGAGGACCTACAATGAGCAGTTCTTC.

The V and J genes are TRBV28 and TRBJ1-2, with a possible D match to TRBD1 (5 bases). V lost 7 bases and J lost 7, with 16 bases in between. The length of the CDR3 is 13 residues. CDR1 is MDHEN, CDR2 SYDVKM, per germline. The CDR3 bases are TGTGCCAGCACGTCGGGCAGGGATGGTGGCTACACCTTC. Translated, it gives CASTSGRDGGYTF.

The chain links TRBV7-8 to TRBJ1-2, with 7 bases matching TRBD1. There are 14 residues in the CDR3. Germline-derived CDR1 and CDR2 are SGHVS and FQNEAQ. V shed 2 bases, J shed 8 bases, and the junction held 8 bases outside the gene matches. CDR3: CASSLRQGLEGYTF. The CDR3 nucleotides read TGTGCCAGCAGCTTAAGACAGGGCCTAGAAGGCTACACCTTC.

This clone was seen a single time. The chain is built from TRBV25-1 and TRBJ1-4; D might be TRBD1 (5 bases). The germline V gene encodes CDR1 MGHDK and CDR2 SYGVNS. The ends were cut back, 5 bases at V and 5 bases at J, with 15 bases in the middle. This CDR3 comprises 15 residues. Written as DNA, the CDR3 is TGTGCCAGCAGTCAACGTGACAGAGGAAATGAAAAACTGTTTTTT. Translating it yields CASSQRDRGNEKLFF.

This rearrangement joins TRBV10-2 to TRBJ1-1, with TRBD1 as a possible D gene (6 bases). The CDR3 extends over 13 amino acids. The V and J ends lost 5 bases and 2 bases respectively, with 9 bases between them. Per the germline V gene, CDR1 is WSHSY and CDR2 is SAAADI. The CDR3 region is CASSQGTNTEAFF. The CDR3 DNA follows: TGCGCCAGCAGTCAGGGGACAAACACTGAAGCTTTCTTT.

This chain connects TRBV10-1 to TRBJ1-1; D might be TRBD1 (5 bases). The V gene lost 6 bases and the J gene lost 5 bases, with 13 bases spanning the gap. Germline V lookup: CDR1 WNHNN, CDR2 SYGVQD (reference sequence). The CDR3 consists of 13 residues. CDR3 sequence (DNA): TGCGCCAGCAGGGCAGGGCGAGGGACTGAAGCTTTCTTT. The encoded protein is CASRAGRGTEAFF.

The chain joins TRBV6-1 to TRBJ1-1; D gene unclear. The CDR3 runs 12 residues. Trimming stripped 4 bases from V and 6 bases from J, with 9 bases between. Germline lookup yields CDR1 MNHNS and CDR2 SASEGT. In DNA, the CDR3 is TGTGCCAGCAGTGTAATGGGAGCTGAAGCTTTCTTT. Translated, it gives CASSVMGAEAFF.

The chain combines TRBV10-3 with TRBJ1-4; D remains ambiguous. Looked up from germline, CDR1 is ENHRY and CDR2 is SYGVKD. The CDR3 spans 13 residues. V was clipped by 2 bases and J by 10 bases, with 11 bases between them. The DNA for the CDR3 is TGTGCCATCAGTGAGGGCCAGCGGGTAAAACTGTTTTTT. This encodes CAISEGQRVKLFF.

CDR3 sequence: CAISGVPGQRYYEQYF. In DNA form, the CDR3 reads TGTGCCATCAGTGGAGTACCGGGACAGAGATACTACGAGCAGTACTTC. V and J are TRBV10-3 and TRBJ2-7; 7 bases agree with TRBD1. The CDR3 is 16 residues long. Germline trimming cut 4 bases from V and 3 bases from J; bases unmatched to any gene: 12. CDR1 is ENHRY and CDR2 is SYGVKD in the germline V gene.

V usage is TRBV14 and J usage is TRBJ2-7, with 15 bases lining up with TRBD2. With V trimmed by 4 bases and J by 3 bases, 10 bases remained unmatched. This CDR3 comprises 18 residues. Germline CDR1 is SGHDN and CDR2 is FVKESK. DNA for the CDR3: TGTGCCAGCAGCCGGCCGGGACTAGCGGGAGGACGAGTCTACGAGCAGTACTTC. Translation: CASSRPGLAGGRVYEQYF.

The chain uses TRBV21-1 and TRBJ2-7; whether TRBD1, the table's D call, matches the DNA was not checked. TRBV21-1 is an annotated pseudogene. This CDR3 region has 16 residues. CDR3 coding DNA: TGTGCCACCCTTTGGGCAGGGTCTCCTACTAAATACGAGCAGTACTTC. Its translation: CATLWAGSPTKYEQYF.

This rearrangement joins TRBV4-1 to TRBJ1-5; the match to TRBD1 covers 8 bases. The junction had 7 bases not matched to a gene; V was cut back by 2 bases and J by 7 bases. This CDR3 comprises 15 residues. Germline values: CDR1 MGHRA, CDR2 YSYEKL. The CDR3 DNA is TGCGCCAGCAGCCAATGGCGACAGGGGTCACAGCCCCAGCATTTT. Protein: CASSQWRQGSQPQHF.

The rearrangement joins TRBV25-1 to TRBJ2-1; D not resolved. Trimming removed 3 bases from V and 9 bases from J, with 21 bases in between. CDR3 length equals 16 residues. CDR1 MGHDK and CDR2 SYGVNS come from the germline V gene. CDR3 sequence: CASSDSPSGLLVEQFF. CDR3 nucleotides: TGTGCCAGCAGTGACTCCCCGTCGGGCCTTCTTGTTGAGCAGTTCTTC.

The V and J genes are TRBV27 and TRBJ1-5; D not certain. In germline, CDR1 is MNHEY, CDR2 SMNVEV (reference sequence). Trimming took 5 bases from V and 8 from J, leaving 4 bases between them. The CDR3 is made up of 10 amino acids. CDR3 bases: TGTGCCAGCAGTAGGGAGCCCCAGCATTTT. Its translation: CASSREPQHF.

The chain recombines TRBV7-9 with TRBJ2-3; 7 bases fit TRBD1. CDR1 is SEHNR, CDR2 FQNEAQ, per germline (reference sequence). The CDR3 length is 14 residues. The ends lost 2 bases at V and 5 bases at J; junction bases unmatched: 4. The DNA of the CDR3 is TGTGCCAGCAGCTTAAGGGGGCTGAAAGATACGCAGTATTTT. Residues: CASSLRGLKDTQYF.

The V gene is TRBV7-6, the J gene TRBJ2-1; 11 bases line up with TRBD2. The CDR3 loop spans 18 amino acids. V lost 2 bases, J lost 7 bases, and 13 bases stayed unmatched. Germline loops: CDR1 SGHVS, CDR2 FNYEAQ. The DNA for the CDR3 is TGTGCCAGCAGCTTATGGGGACTAGCGGTCGACCTCAGGAATGAGCAGTTCTTC. This codes for CASSLWGLAVDLRNEQFF.

This rearrangement joins TRBV27 to TRBJ2-7; tentative D call: TRBD2 (6 bases). Trimming took off 3 bases at V and 5 bases at J, with 14 bases between the two ends. The CDR3 spans 14 residues. CDR1 and CDR2 (germline): MNHEY, SMNVEV (reference sequence). This chain's CDR3 is CASSLSTSRDEQYF. In DNA, the CDR3 is TGTGCCAGCAGTTTGTCGACTAGTCGGGACGAGCAGTACTTC.

The rearrangement joins TRBV11-2 to TRBJ2-3, with 9 bases that match TRBD2. V dropped 7 bases and J dropped 3; count of bases not matched to a gene: 8. CDR3 length: 15 residues. Germline-derived CDR1 and CDR2 are SGHAT and FQNNGV. Here the CDR3 reads CASTVSGRRTDTQYF. In DNA form, the CDR3 reads TGTGCCAGCACTGTAAGCGGGAGGAGGACAGATACGCAGTATTTT.